This T cell receptor (beta chain) was identified in a study of blood T cell repertoires in COVID-19. Repertoires were generated with immunoSEQ multiplex PCR, while TCRdb's copy carries only in-frame clones and drops some. Here the sample spans 200,000 to 300,000 clones, approximately 80% being singletons. This clone has a single count. Germline CDR1 is MNHNS and CDR2 is SASEGT. The CDR3 is made up of 14 amino acids. The V segment lost 3 bases and the J segment 7 bases; nucleotides outside the gene matches: 4. The chain employs TRBV6-1 and TRBJ1-5, with 9 bases that match TRBD1. The sequence was collected from a woman in her fifties or sixties with active or convalescent COVID-19. The sequenced sample was peripheral blood. The CDR3 loop is CASSDTGGRQPQHF. DNA of the CDR3: TGTGCCAGCAGTGATACAGGGGGCAGGCAGCCCCAGCATTTT.